The present TCR beta chain was sequenced within a study of T cell repertoires in cytomegalovirus infection (dated by TCRdb to about 2019). With respect to the entire study: Because public TCR beta signatures pointed to carriage of CMV infection together with the matching HLA type, the HLA type of each donor mattered for the analysis. Findings and caveats that apply to the study as a whole: The ex vivo response was dominated by HLA-C-restricted CMV-specific TCR beta clonotypes, which also provided the single most frequent clonotype in two of eight donors. In both this cohort and an independent roughly 350-donor cohort, the cumulative frequency of public TCR beta family members distinguished carriers of CMV infection plus the relevant HLA type.

This clonotype was recorded many times. Its cognate antigen has yet to be identified. No base-level quality is on record; no much larger clone is a single base apart. CDR1 SGHTA and CDR2 FQGTGA were looked up in the germline V gene. Including the terminal cysteine and phenylalanine, the CDR3 comprises 15 residues. The DNA shown is the 45-base CDR3, in frame from base 1. The junction shows trimming of 4 bases on V and 2 bases on J, and the gene matches do not reach 3 bases of it. The instrument given in TCRdb is Illumina HiSeq 1500. The public reads were run again by TCRdb, first through fastp at Q25 and then through MiXCR, and only productive beta chains were kept. Entries that share a CDR3 protein sequence are merged under the most common genes and DNA. Present in this sample are over 200,000 distinct CDR3 sequences, roughly an eighth of which were seen just once. Of the sample, around 8.7% is held by the ten largest clones.

The specimen sequenced was PBMCs. This clonotype was sampled from a human donor in good health (CMV status not recorded). Some clones in this sample may be carry-over from other donors' samples. The sequence joins TRBV7-3 to TRBJ2-1; 9 junctional bases match TRBD2. CDR3 region: CASSSAGGPYNEQFF. The bases are TGTGCCAGCAGCTCTGCGGGGGGGCCCTACAATGAGCAGTTCTTC.